The 26 T cell receptor beta chains presented below share a single source sample, sequenced in a study of technical replicates of blood from several donors. Libraries were prepared by immunoSEQ multiplex PCR; TCRdb keeps only in-frame clonotypes and omits some of them. Among some 70,000 clones listed, about 97% were seen once. Sequencing was performed on T cells isolated from PBMCs. The receptors were gathered from a human donor in good health.

This sequence joins TRBV4-1 and TRBJ2-7; the match to TRBD1 covers 10 bases. V lost 3 bases and J lost 2; bases outside the gene matches: 4. The germline CDR1 and CDR2 sequences are MGHRA and YSYEKL. The CDR3 has 15 amino acids. The CDR3 region is CASSQAGTGAYEQYF. CDR3 nucleotide sequence: TGCGCCAGCAGCCAGGCCGGGACAGGGGCCTACGAGCAGTACTTC.

Concerning this clone: Sequence at one end of the junction differs from germline and may be a read error. The genes are TRBV7-7 and TRBJ2-1, with 8 bases lining up with TRBD2. Germline CDR1 SSHAT, CDR2 FNYEAQ (reference sequence). The CDR3 spans 16 residues. This chain's CDR3 is CASSTHSGTSCCEQFF. The CDR3 DNA sequence: TGTGCTAGCAGCACACATAGCGGGACCTCTTGTTGTGAGCAGTTCTTC.

This sequence joins TRBV13 and TRBJ2-3; D possibly corresponds to TRBD2 (5 bases). Deletions cut 3 bases from V and 0 bases from J, with 10 bases between. The CDR3 is 15 amino acids. From germline, CDR1 is PRHDT and CDR2 FYEKMQ (reference sequence). The CDR3 sequence is CASSFGLSSTDTQYF. CDR3 DNA sequence: TGTGCCAGCAGCTTTGGACTCTCTAGCACAGATACGCAGTATTTT.

The gene calls are TRBV6-1 and TRBJ2-5, with TRBD2 matching 7 bases. Germline V gene sequence: CDR1 MNHNS, CDR2 SASEGT. The CDR3 is 14 residues long. V was clipped by 6 bases and J by 3 bases; unmatched bases: 7. DNA for the CDR3: TGTGCCAGCAGGGTTAGGACTAGAGAAGAGACCCAGTACTTC. Residues: CASRVRTREETQYF.

The chain is built from TRBV6-5 and TRBJ1-5, with 8 bases fitting TRBD1. After removal of 6 bases from V and 2 bases from J, the junction contained 0 bases not matched to a gene. The CDR3 runs to 13 residues. From germline, CDR1 is MNHEY and CDR2 SVGAGI. CDR3 in amino acids: CASRGQGNQPQHF. CDR3 DNA: TGTGCCAGCAGGGGACAGGGCAATCAGCCCCAGCATTTT.

The chain uses TRBV13 and TRBJ2-7; 10 bases are a match to TRBD1. CDR3 length equals 14 residues. Per the germline V gene, CDR1 is PRHDT and CDR2 is FYEKMQ (reference sequence). The V segment lost 5 bases and the J segment 6 bases; nucleotides outside the gene matches: 7. The CDR3 coding sequence is TGTGCCAGCAGCAAGGGACAGGGGAAATCCGAGCAGTACTTC. This translates into CASSKGQGKSEQYF.

In this sample, this clone turned up once. J is TRBJ2-5 and V is TRBV28; no definite D call. This CDR3 region has 15 residues. V lost 1 base and J lost 0, with 9 bases in between. Per germline, CDR1 MDHEN and CDR2 SYDVKM. The CDR3 DNA reads as TGTGCCAGCAGTTTATTTTCGGGTTACCAAGAGACCCAGTACTTC. It encodes CASSLFSGYQETQYF.

This sequence joins TRBV10-3 and TRBJ2-7, with D perhaps TRBD2 (6 bases). The germline gives CDR1 ENHRY, CDR2 SYGVKD. V was cut by 9 bases and J by 5 bases, with 17 bases left in between. The CDR3 is 13 residues long. The CDR3 bases are TGTGCCATGGCTACTAGCCCGCCCAACGAGCAGTACTTC. Encoded protein: CAMATSPPNEQYF.

This clone has just one count. CDR3 in amino acids: CASGTGNEKLFF. The CDR3 bases are TGTGCCTCCGGGACAGGGAATGAAAAACTGTTTTTT. The chain has TRBV27 and TRBJ1-4, with 9 bases matching TRBD1. This CDR3 has 12 residues. With V trimmed by 11 bases and J by 5 bases, 3 bases remained unmatched. Germline values: CDR1 MNHEY, CDR2 SMNVEV (reference sequence).

This chain links TRBV6-1 with TRBJ1-2, with D possibly being TRBD1 (5 bases). With 6 bases removed from V and 7 bases from J, the gap between germline ends came to 18 bases. Germline CDR1 reads MNHNS; CDR2 reads SASEGT. The CDR3 extends over 14 amino acids. The CDR3 loop reads CASSDPGRGGGYTF. In nucleotides, the CDR3 is TGTGCCAGCAGCGACCCCGGGAGGGGAGGTGGCTACACCTTC.

The V gene is TRBV19, the J gene TRBJ2-1, with a weak D call TRBD2 (5 bases). Germline V gene lookup returns CDR1 LNHDA and CDR2 SQIVND (reference sequence). This CDR3 is 14 amino acids long. Trimming removed 5 bases at V and 4 bases at J, with 12 bases between. The CDR3 DNA follows: TGTGCCAGTAGTGCGGGCCTTTGGTACAATGAGCAGTTCTTC. Translation: CASSAGLWYNEQFF.

The chain employs TRBV5-1 and TRBJ1-2; 8 nucleotides line up with TRBD1. The CDR3 is 14 amino acids. The germline CDR1 and CDR2 sequences are SGHRS and YFSETQ. V lost 1 base to trimming and J lost 6 bases; unmatched junction nucleotides: 5. As DNA, the CDR3 is TGCGCCAGCAGCTTGCTGACAGGGGTGGATGGCTACACCTTC. Protein sequence: CASSLLTGVDGYTF.

J is TRBJ2-2 and V is TRBV15; possible D gene TRBD1, 6 bases. Between the trimmed V and J ends, which lost 5 bases and 1 base, there was a span of 20 bases. CDR3 length: 18 residues. CDR1 and CDR2 from the germline V gene are LNHNV and YYDKDF (reference sequence). The CDR3 protein is CATSFIFTGTQNTGELFF. Here the CDR3 DNA reads TGTGCCACCAGCTTTATTTTTACCGGGACACAGAACACCGGGGAGCTGTTTTTT.

V usage is TRBV7-2 and J usage is TRBJ2-1; 9 nucleotides line up with TRBD2. CDR3 length equals 16 residues. The germline V gene encodes CDR1 SGHTA and CDR2 FQGNSA. The V gene end was trimmed by 2 bases and the J gene end by 4 bases; junction bases not matched to a gene: 6. The CDR3 is CASSLKAGGVYNEQFF. The CDR3 bases are TGTGCCAGCAGCTTAAAGGCGGGAGGGGTTTACAATGAGCAGTTCTTC.

The chain links TRBV19 to TRBJ2-7; 9 nucleotides agree with TRBD1. Germline-derived CDR1 and CDR2 are LNHDA and SQIVND (reference sequence). Trimming removed 3 bases from V and 3 bases from J; junction bases left unmatched: 3. This CDR3 region has 14 residues. Here the CDR3 reads CASSMGDRDYEQYF. CDR3 bases: TGTGCCAGTAGTATGGGGGACAGGGACTACGAGCAGTACTTC.

This clone appeared once. The genes are TRBV7-9 and TRBJ1-1; perhaps TRBD1 as D (6 bases). Germline V gene lookup returns CDR1 SEHNR and CDR2 FQNEAQ (reference sequence). This CDR3 has 14 residues. Trimming left V 5 bases short and J 4 bases short, with 14 bases between. This chain's CDR3 is CASSKQGAATEAFF. The CDR3 DNA reads as TGTGCCAGCAGCAAACAGGGAGCCGCCACTGAAGCTTTCTTT.

This clone was picked up a small number of times. This chain uses TRBV5-6 with TRBJ1-1; D is undetermined. Germline-derived CDR1 and CDR2 are SGHDT and YYEEEE. Trimming shortened V by 1 base and J by 7 bases, and 5 bases separated the two germline ends. CDR3 length equals 11 residues. CDR3 protein: CASSLISEAFF. The CDR3, as DNA: TGTGCCAGCAGCTTGATCAGTGAAGCTTTCTTT.

The chain recombines TRBV25-1 with TRBJ2-1; the match to TRBD2 covers 11 bases. V gave up 3 bases and J gave up 0 bases; unmatched junction bases: 4. The CDR3 contains 17 residues. The germline CDR1 and CDR2 sequences are MGHDK and SYGVNS. This CDR3 reads CASSETSGVSSYNEQFF. Written as DNA, the CDR3 is TGTGCCAGCAGTGAGACTAGCGGGGTAAGCTCCTACAATGAGCAGTTCTTC.

V and J are TRBV27 and TRBJ1-1; possibly TRBD1 for D (6 bases). From germline, CDR1 is MNHEY and CDR2 SMNVEV (reference sequence). Between the trimmed V and J ends, which lost 2 bases and 11 bases, there was a span of 15 bases. CDR3 size: 13 residues. CDR3: CASSLRGFGYAFF. The CDR3 DNA sequence: TGTGCCAGCAGTTTAAGGGGGTTCGGGTACGCTTTCTTT.

J is TRBJ2-7 and V is TRBV2; the D gene is possibly TRBD2 (5 bases). Trimming took 7 bases from V and 7 from J, leaving 20 bases between them. Germline V lookup: CDR1 SNHLY, CDR2 FYNNEI. The CDR3 covers 14 residues. In DNA form, the CDR3 reads TGTGCCAGCACCGAAGGCCTAGCCTTTCAAGAGCAGTACTTC. It is translated as CASTEGLAFQEQYF.

The rearrangement links TRBV11-2 to TRBJ2-5; 10 bases match TRBD2. The trim removed 0 bases at V and 4 bases at J, leaving 5 bases unmatched. Germline V gene sequence: CDR1 SGHAT, CDR2 FQNNGV. There are 16 residues in the CDR3. The CDR3 coding sequence is TGTGCCAGCAGCTTAGAGTGGCTAGCGGGAGCAGAGACCCAGTACTTC. Its protein product is CASSLEWLAGAETQYF.

This sequence joins TRBV18 and TRBJ2-7; 8 bases line up with TRBD1. CDR3 length: 13 amino acids. The V gene end was trimmed by 9 bases and the J gene end by 2 bases; junction bases not matched to a gene: 6. The germline gives CDR1 KGHSH, CDR2 LQKENI. The DNA of the CDR3 is TGTGCCAGTTCCGGGACAGGAGCCTACGAGCAGTACTTC. Amino acid sequence: CASSGTGAYEQYF.

The chain uses TRBV2 and TRBJ2-7; D is ambiguous. The CDR3 consists of 11 residues. Germline CDR1 reads SNHLY; CDR2 reads FYNNEI. Deletions cut 7 bases from V and 2 bases from J, with 6 bases between. The CDR3 bases are TGTGCCAGCAAACTCCCCTACGAGCAGTACTTC. Translating it yields CASKLPYEQYF.

The CDR3 is CASSLVPNEQFF. The CDR3 coding sequence is TGTGCCAGCAGCTTAGTCCCGAATGAGCAGTTCTTC. V usage is TRBV11-2 and J usage is TRBJ2-1; D not resolved. The CDR3 contains 12 residues. The germline gives CDR1 SGHAT, CDR2 FQNNGV. V was cut by 1 base and J by 7 bases, with 5 bases left in between.

The J gene is TRBJ2-7, the V gene TRBV29-1; tentative D call: TRBD2 (5 bases). Germline V gene sequence: CDR1 SQVTM, CDR2 ANQGSEA. This CDR3 has 12 amino acids. V gave up 7 bases and J gave up 3 bases, with 13 bases separating them. CDR3 coding DNA: TGCAGCGGGAGGAGTTCCGGCTACGAGCAGTACTTC. Protein: CSGRSSGYEQYF.

V gene TRBV6-4 combines with J gene TRBJ2-1; the match to TRBD2 covers 8 bases. The CDR3 is 15 amino acids. V was pared by 7 bases and J by 2 bases, with 7 bases of the junction left unmatched. The germline V gene has CDR1 MRHNA and CDR2 SNTAGT. CDR3 sequence: CASTVAGSTYNEQFF. The CDR3 coding sequence is TGTGCCAGCACCGTAGCGGGGAGCACCTACAATGAGCAGTTCTTC.